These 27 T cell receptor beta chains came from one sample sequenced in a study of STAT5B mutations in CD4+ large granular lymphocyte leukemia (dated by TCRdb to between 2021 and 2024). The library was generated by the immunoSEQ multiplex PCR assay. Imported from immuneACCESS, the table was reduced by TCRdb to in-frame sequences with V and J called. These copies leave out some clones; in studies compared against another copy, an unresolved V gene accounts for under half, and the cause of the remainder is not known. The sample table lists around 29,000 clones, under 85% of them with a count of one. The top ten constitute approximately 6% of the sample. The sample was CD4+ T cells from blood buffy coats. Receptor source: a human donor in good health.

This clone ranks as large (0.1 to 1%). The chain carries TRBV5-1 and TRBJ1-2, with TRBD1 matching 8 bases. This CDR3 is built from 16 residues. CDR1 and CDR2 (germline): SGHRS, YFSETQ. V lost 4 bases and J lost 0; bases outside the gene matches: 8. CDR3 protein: CASSPLGQAANYGYTF. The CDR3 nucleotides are TGCGCCAGCAGCCCTCTGGGACAGGCCGCTAACTATGGCTACACCTTC.

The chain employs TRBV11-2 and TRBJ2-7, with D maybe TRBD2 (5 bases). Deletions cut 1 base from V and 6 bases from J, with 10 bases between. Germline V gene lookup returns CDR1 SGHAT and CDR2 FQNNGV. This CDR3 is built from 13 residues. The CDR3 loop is CASSLAFGSEQYV. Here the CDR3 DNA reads TGTGCCAGCAGCTTAGCTTTTGGGAGCGAGCAGTACGTC.

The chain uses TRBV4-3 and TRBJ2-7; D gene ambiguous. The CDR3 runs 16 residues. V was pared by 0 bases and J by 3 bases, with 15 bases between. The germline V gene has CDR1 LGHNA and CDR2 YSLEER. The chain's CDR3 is CASSQDFTPANYEQYF. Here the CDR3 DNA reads TGCGCCAGCAGCCAAGACTTTACACCGGCGAACTACGAGCAGTACTTC.

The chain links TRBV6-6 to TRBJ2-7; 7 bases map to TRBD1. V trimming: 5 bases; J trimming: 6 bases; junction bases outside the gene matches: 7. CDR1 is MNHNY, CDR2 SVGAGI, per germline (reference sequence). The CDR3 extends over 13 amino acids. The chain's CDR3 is CASSPLQGSEQYV. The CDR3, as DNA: TGTGCCAGCAGTCCCCTACAGGGGAGCGAGCAGTACGTC.

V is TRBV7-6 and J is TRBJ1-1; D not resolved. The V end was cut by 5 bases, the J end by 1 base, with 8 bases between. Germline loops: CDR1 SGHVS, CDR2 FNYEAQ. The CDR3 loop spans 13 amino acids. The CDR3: CASSKDRNTEAFF. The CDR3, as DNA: TGTGCCAGCAGCAAGGATAGGAACACTGAAGCTTTCTTT.

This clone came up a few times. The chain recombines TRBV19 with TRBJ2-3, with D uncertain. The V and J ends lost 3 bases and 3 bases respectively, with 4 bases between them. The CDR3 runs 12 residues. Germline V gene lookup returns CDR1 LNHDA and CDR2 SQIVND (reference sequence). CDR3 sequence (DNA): TGTGCCAGTAGTATCCGGACAGATACGCAGTATTTT. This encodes CASSIRTDTQYF.

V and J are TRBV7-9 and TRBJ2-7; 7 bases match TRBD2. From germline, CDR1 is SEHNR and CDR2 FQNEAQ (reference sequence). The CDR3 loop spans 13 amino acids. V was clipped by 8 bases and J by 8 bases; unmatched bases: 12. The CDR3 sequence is CASGRPDGGKQYF. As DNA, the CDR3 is TGTGCCAGCGGGCGACCCGACGGGGGGAAGCAGTACTTC.

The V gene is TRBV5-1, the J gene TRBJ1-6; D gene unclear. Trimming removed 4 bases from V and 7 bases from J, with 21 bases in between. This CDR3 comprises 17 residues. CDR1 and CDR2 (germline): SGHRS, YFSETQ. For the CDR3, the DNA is TGCGCCAGCAGCCTTAATGCGGCCGGATCCGGAAATTCACCCCTCCACTTT. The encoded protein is CASSLNAAGSGNSPLHF.

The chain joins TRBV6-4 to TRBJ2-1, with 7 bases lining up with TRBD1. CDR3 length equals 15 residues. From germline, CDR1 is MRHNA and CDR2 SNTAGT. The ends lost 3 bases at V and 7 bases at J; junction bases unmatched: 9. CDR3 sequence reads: CASSEQPTGTNEQFF. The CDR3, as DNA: TGTGCCAGCAGTGAACAACCGACAGGGACGAATGAGCAGTTCTTC.

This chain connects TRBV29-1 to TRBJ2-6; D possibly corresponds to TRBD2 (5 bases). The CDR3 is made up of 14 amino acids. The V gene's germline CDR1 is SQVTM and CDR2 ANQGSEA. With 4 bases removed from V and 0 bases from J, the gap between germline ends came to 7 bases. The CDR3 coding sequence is TGCAGCGTTGGGGGAGACTCTGGGGCCAACGTCCTGACTTTC. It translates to CSVGGDSGANVLTF.

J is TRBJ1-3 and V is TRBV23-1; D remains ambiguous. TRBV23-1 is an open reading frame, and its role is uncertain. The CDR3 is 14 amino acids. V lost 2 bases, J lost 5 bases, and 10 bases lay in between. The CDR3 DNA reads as TGCGCCAGCAGTCAACGGGAAACGAGAAACACCATATATTTT. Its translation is CASSQRETRNTIYF.

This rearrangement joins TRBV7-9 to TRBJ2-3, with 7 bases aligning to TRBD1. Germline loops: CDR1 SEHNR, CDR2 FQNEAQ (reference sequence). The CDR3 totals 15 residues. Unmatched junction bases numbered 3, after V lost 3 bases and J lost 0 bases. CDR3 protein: CASSLGTESTDTQYF. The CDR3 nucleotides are TGTGCCAGCAGCTTGGGGACAGAAAGCACAGATACGCAGTATTTT. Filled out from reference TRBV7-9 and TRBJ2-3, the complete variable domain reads DTGVSQNPRHKITKRGQNVTFRCDPISEHNRLYWYRQTLGQGPEFLTYFQNEAQLEKSRLLSDRFSAERPKGSFSTLEIQRTEQGDSAMYLCASSLGTESTDTQYFGPGTRLTVL.

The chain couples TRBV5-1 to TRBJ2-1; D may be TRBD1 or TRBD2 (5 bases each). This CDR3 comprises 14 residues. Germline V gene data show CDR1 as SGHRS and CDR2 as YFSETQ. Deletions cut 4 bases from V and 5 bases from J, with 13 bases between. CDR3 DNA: TGCGCCAGCAGCCTGGGGGATACGAACAATGAGCAGTTCTTC. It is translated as CASSLGDTNNEQFF. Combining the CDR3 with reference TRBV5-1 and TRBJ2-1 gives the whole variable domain KAGVTQTPRYLIKTRGQQVTLSCSPISGHRSVSWYQQTPGQGLQFLFEYFSETQRNKGNFPGRFSGRQFSNSRSEMNVSTLELGDSALYLCASSLGDTNNEQFFGPGTRLTVL.

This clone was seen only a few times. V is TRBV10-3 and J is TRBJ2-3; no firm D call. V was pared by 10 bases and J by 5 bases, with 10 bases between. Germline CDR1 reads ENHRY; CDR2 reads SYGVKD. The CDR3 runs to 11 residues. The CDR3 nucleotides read TGTGCCACCCACCTTGGAGATACGCAGTATTTT. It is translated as CATHLGDTQYF.

CDR3 loop: CASSYSGIGTDTQYF. CDR3 coding DNA: TGTGCCAGCAGTTACTCGGGGATCGGCACAGATACGCAGTATTTT. This chain uses TRBV6-5 with TRBJ2-3; D not certain. CDR1 and CDR2 from the germline V gene are MNHEY and SVGAGI. The CDR3 is 15 amino acids. Deletions cut 0 bases from V and 1 base from J, with 8 bases between.

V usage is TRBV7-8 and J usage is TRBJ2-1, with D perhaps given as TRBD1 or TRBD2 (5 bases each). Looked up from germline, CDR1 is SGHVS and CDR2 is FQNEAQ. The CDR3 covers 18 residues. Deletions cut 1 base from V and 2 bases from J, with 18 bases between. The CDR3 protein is CASSLERGFSEPYNEQFF. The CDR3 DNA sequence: TGTGCCAGCAGCTTAGAGAGGGGATTTAGTGAGCCCTACAATGAGCAGTTCTTC.

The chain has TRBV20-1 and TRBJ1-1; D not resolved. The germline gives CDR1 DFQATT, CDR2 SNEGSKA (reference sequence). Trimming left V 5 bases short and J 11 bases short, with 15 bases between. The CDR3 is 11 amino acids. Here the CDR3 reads CSACNPREAFF. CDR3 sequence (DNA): TGCAGTGCTTGCAATCCCCGGGAGGCTTTCTTT.

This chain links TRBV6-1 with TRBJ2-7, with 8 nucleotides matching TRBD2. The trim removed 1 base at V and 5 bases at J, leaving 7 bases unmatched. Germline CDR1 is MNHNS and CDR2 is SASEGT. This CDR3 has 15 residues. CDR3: CASSEGGGLAHEQYF. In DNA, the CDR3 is TGTGCCAGCAGTGAAGGCGGTGGACTAGCCCACGAGCAGTACTTC.

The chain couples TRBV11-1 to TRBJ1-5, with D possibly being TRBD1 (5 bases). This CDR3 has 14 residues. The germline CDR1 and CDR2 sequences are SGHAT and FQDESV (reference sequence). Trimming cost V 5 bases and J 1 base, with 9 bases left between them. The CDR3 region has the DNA TGTGCCAGCAGCCGAGGACAAAGCAATCAGCCCCAGCATTTT. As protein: CASSRGQSNQPQHF.

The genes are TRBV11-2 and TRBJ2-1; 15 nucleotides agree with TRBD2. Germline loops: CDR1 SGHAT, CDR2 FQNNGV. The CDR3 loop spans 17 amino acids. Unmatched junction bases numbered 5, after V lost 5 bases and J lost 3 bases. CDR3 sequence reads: CASSPGLAGGHYNEQFF. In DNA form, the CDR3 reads TGTGCCAGCAGCCCGGGACTAGCGGGGGGACACTACAATGAGCAGTTCTTC.

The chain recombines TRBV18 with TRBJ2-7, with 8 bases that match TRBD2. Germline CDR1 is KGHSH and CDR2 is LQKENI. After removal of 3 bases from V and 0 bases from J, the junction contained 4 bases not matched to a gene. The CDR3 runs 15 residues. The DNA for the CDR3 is TGTGCCAGCTCACCGAGCGGGGGAACCTCCTACGAGCAGTACTTC. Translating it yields CASSPSGGTSYEQYF.

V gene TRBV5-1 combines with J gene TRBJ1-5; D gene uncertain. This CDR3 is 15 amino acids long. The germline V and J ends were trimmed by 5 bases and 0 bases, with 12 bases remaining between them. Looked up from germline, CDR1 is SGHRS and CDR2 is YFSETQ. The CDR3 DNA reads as TGCGCCAGCAGACTGCCCCGCCATAGCAATCAGCCCCAGCATTTT. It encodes CASRLPRHSNQPQHF.

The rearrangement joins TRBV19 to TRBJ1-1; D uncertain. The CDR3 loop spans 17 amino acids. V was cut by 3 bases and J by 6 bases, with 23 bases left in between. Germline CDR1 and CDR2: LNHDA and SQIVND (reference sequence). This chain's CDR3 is CASSIGGGRPWISEAFF. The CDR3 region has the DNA TGTGCCAGTAGTATCGGAGGCGGCAGGCCTTGGATCTCTGAAGCTTTCTTT.

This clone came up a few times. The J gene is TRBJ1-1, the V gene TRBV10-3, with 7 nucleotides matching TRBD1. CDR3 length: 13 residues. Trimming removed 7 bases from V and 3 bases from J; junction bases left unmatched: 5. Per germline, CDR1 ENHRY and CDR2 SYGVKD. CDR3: CAINRDRDTEAFF. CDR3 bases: TGTGCCATCAACCGGGACAGAGACACTGAAGCTTTCTTT.

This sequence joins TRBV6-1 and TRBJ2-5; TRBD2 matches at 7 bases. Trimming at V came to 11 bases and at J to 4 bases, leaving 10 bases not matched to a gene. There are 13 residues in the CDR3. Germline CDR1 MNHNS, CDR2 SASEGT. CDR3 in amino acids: CAARTGGTETQYF. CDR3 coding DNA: TGTGCCGCCAGAACGGGGGGTACAGAGACCCAGTACTTC.

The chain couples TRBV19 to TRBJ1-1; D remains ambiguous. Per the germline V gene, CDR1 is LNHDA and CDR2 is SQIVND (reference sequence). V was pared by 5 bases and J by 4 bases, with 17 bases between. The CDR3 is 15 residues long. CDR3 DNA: TGTGCCAGTAGTTTCGGACGGGGTAGGAGCACTGAAGCTTTCTTT. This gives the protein CASSFGRGRSTEAFF.

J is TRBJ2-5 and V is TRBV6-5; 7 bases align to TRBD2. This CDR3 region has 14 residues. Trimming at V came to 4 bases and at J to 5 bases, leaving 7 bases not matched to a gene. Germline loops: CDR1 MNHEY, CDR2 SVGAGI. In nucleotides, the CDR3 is TGTGCCAGCAGTTTTGGGGGGGGTAGGGAGACCCAGTACTTC. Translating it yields CASSFGGGRETQYF.